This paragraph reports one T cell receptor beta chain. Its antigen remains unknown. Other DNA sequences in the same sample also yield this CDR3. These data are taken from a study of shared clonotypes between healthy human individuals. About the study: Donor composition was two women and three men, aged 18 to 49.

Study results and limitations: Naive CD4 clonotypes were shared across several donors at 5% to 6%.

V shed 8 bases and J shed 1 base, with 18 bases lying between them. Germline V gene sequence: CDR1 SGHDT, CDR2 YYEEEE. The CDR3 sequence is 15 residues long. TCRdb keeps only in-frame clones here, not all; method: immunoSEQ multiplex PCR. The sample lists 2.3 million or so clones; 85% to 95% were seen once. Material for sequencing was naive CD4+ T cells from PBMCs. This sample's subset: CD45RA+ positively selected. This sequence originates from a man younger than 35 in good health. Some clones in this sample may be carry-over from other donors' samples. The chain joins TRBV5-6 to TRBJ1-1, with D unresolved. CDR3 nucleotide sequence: TGTGCCAGTCACGTCAGGAGACTGGGGAACACTGAAGCTTTCTTT. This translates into CASHVRRLGNTEAFF.